Listed below are T cell receptor beta chains from one sample, sequenced in a study of graft-versus-host responses after intestinal transplantation. These receptors have no identified antigens. The assay was immunoSEQ multiplex PCR, and TCRdb's table has in-frame clones only and misses some. Among more than 70,000 clones, about 90% were seen once, and the ten largest hold about 0.44%. Source: unstimulated CD8+ T cells sorted from spleen or lymph node cells, taken before transplant. The receptors originated from a human donor who was the organ donor for an intestinal transplant. Each CDR3 is given with its conserved first and last residue. Each record gives: V gene, D gene, CDR3 protein. A D gene is named only where the DNA matches it firmly.

>TRBV19|TRBD1
CASSIGTGWSYEQYF
>TRBV5-1|TRBD2
CASSTALAGGADTQYF
>TRBV4-3|TRBD1
CASSQGSGGTEAFF
>TRBV29-1|-
CSVEGRNTEAFF
>TRBV4-2|TRBD2
CASSQDGGGEQYF
>TRBV19|-
CASSIDLPWQGPYNEQFF
>TRBV25-1|-
CASLDGAEAFF
>TRBV19|-
CASSPQNTGELFF
>TRBV12-5|-
CASGPDIGNTIYF
>TRBV19|TRBD2
CASEAGAAKNEQFF
>TRBV14|TRBD2
CASSQVTSGKETQYF
>TRBV21-1|-
CASSKEGLASETQYF
>TRBV19|-
CASNQRNEKLFF
>TRBV7-6|-
CASRGASYNEQFF
>TRBV27|TRBD2
CASSLWPSGGYNEQFF
>TRBV2|-
CASWTGGWNTEAFF
>TRBV29-1|TRBD2
CSVQTSGGYEQYF
>TRBV6-1|TRBD1
CASSEEEDRGYLDTQYF
>TRBV25-1|TRBD1
CASSYRDRVSLGNQPQHF
>TRBV15|TRBD1
CATSRWDSQDNEQFF
>TRBV5-5|-
CASSITGTYGYTF
>TRBV4-3|-
CASSHRENTEAFF
>TRBV6-5|TRBD1
CASSYNLRDSEAFF
>TRBV4-1|TRBD1
CASSENPDRGSYEQYF
>TRBV5-5|-
CASSLTTDYNEQFF
>TRBV27|-
CASSLSGGPSYEQYF
>TRBV4-3|-
CASSQDGLGGSYEQYF
>TRBV4-3|-
CASSQDRTGATNEKLFF
>TRBV10-2|TRBD2
CASSGTSGRYEQYF
>TRBV15|-
CATSHGGGYEQYF
>TRBV19|-
CASSNREAVTEAFF
>TRBV2|-
CATIPPLHF
>TRBV4-1|-
CASSQTQGYYEQYF
>TRBV30|TRBD1
CAWSAGQDSTDTQYF
>TRBV4-3|-
CASRRRRAGVGYMGSPLHF
>TRBV19|-
CASSISQGIYSNQPQHF
>TRBV4-1|TRBD1
CASSQEPQGAWEKLFF
>TRBV11-2|TRBD1
CASSLPGQGSYEQYF